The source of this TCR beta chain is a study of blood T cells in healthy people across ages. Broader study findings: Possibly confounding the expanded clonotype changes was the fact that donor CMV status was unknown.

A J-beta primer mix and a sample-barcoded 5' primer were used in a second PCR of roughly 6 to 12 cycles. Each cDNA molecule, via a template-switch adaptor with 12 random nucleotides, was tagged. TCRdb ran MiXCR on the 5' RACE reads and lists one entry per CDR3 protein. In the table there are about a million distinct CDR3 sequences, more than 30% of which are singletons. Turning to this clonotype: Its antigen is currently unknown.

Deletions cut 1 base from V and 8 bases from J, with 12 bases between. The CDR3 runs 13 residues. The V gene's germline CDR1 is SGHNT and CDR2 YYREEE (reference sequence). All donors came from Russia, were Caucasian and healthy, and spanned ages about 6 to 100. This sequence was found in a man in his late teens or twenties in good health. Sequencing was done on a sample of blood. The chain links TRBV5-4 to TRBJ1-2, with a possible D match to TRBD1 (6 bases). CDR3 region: CASSLSRGDGYTF. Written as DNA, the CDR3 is TGTGCCAGCAGCTTGTCCAGGGGCGACGGCTACACCTTC.